This T cell receptor beta chain was captured by sequencing in a study of blood T cells in healthy people across ages. V was pared by 2 bases and J by 0 bases, with 3 bases between. This CDR3 region has 13 residues. Germline CDR1 and CDR2: KGHDR and SFDVKD. This clonotype turned up a few times. The use of a sample-barcoded 5' primer and a J-beta primer mix characterized a second PCR of roughly 6 to 12 cycles. TCRdb analysed the 5' RACE reads with MiXCR anew, one entry per CDR3 protein. In the table there are about 570,000 distinct CDR3 sequences, approximately 30% of which are singletons. Every sample yielded at least 6.5 million isolated PBMCs.

The chain has TRBV24-1 and TRBJ2-5; D unresolved. Sequenced: blood. This TCR was sampled from a woman in her 70s in good health. The CDR3 DNA is TGTGCCACCAGTGATTCGTACCAAGAGACCCAGTACTTC. Its protein product is CATSDSYQETQYF.